This passage covers 29 T cell receptor beta chains from one sample sequenced in a study of T cell responses to AZD1222 COVID-19 vaccine. This table comes from immunoSEQ multiplex PCR, and its TCRdb copy is limited to in-frame clones, with some not included. Of about 120,000 clones in the sample, 92% were seen once. The input for sequencing was peripheral blood, taken 28 days after the second AZD1222 dose. All receptors come from an adult who received the AZD1222 COVID-19 vaccine.

The chain is built from TRBV28 and TRBJ2-3; D is possibly TRBD2 (6 bases). The CDR3 covers 13 residues. V dropped 3 bases and J dropped 6 bases, with 10 bases sitting between them. CDR1 and CDR2 (germline): MDHEN, SYDVKM. In nucleotides, the CDR3 is TGTGCCAGCAGTTTGCGGGGTATGGATACGCAGTATTTT. This sequence encodes CASSLRGMDTQYF.

The chain links TRBV5-1 to TRBJ1-1, with D hard to call. V dropped 1 base and J dropped 11 bases, with 12 bases sitting between them. CDR3 size: 12 residues. Germline CDR1 SGHRS, CDR2 YFSETQ. DNA for the CDR3: TGCGCCAGCAGCTTGCCTAACCGGAGTGCTTTCTTT. This translates into CASSLPNRSAFF.

J is TRBJ2-7 and V is TRBV29-1; D gene ambiguous. This CDR3 is built from 11 residues. Trimming took 6 bases from V and 5 from J, leaving 11 bases between them. Looked up from germline, CDR1 is SQVTM and CDR2 is ANQGSEA. This chain's CDR3 is CSVGNDNEQYF. DNA for the CDR3: TGCAGCGTCGGTAACGATAACGAGCAGTACTTC.

DNA for the CDR3: TGTGCCAGCAGCCAAGACGTCGGGGAGCTGTTTTTT. This translates into CASSQDVGELFF. The rearrangement uses TRBV3-1 (or the pseudogene TRBV3-2) and TRBJ2-2; D is ambiguous. The V gene lost 0 bases and the J gene lost 7 bases, with 3 bases spanning the gap. Germline V lookup: CDR1 LGHDT, CDR2 YNNKEL (reference sequence). The CDR3 length is 12 residues.

The chain carries TRBV11-2 and TRBJ2-7, with D perhaps being TRBD1 or TRBD2 (7 bases each). The CDR3 has 18 residues. V shed 1 base and J shed 0 bases, with 19 bases lying between them. Germline lookup yields CDR1 SGHAT and CDR2 FQNNGV. The CDR3 nucleotides read TGTGCCAGCAGCTTAGGACAGGGTGGGCGCGGGAGCTCCTACGAGCAGTACTTC. It translates to CASSLGQGGRGSSYEQYF. The whole variable domain, remainder taken from reference TRBV11-2 and TRBJ2-7, is EAGVAQSPRYKIIEKRQSVAFWCNPISGHATLYWYQQILGQGPKLLIQFQNNGVVDDSQLPKDRFSAERLKGVDSTLKIQPAKLEDSAVYLCASSLGQGGRGSSYEQYFGPGTRLTVT.

The V and J genes are TRBV19 and TRBJ2-7, with 13 bases aligning to TRBD2. This CDR3 contains 17 residues. The junction had 10 bases not matched to a gene; V was cut back by 5 bases and J by 3 bases. Per the germline V gene, CDR1 is LNHDA and CDR2 is SQIVND (reference sequence). The CDR3 reads CASSPGLAGVLNYEQYF. As DNA, the CDR3 is TGTGCCAGTAGTCCCGGACTAGCGGGAGTACTTAACTACGAGCAGTACTTC.

V and J are TRBV7-2 and TRBJ1-1; D is perhaps TRBD1 (6 bases). Germline CDR1 and CDR2: SGHTA and FQGNSA. V lost 5 bases to trimming and J lost 8 bases, with 12 bases between them. The CDR3 consists of 12 residues. DNA for the CDR3: TGTGCCAGCAGCGAAACAGGGACCGAAGCTTTCTTT. This encodes CASSETGTEAFF.

V and J are TRBV7-8 and TRBJ2-2; 9 bases map to TRBD1. The germline V gene has CDR1 SGHVS and CDR2 FQNEAQ. The ends lost 5 bases at V and 7 bases at J; junction bases unmatched: 17. This CDR3 is 18 amino acids long. Written as DNA, the CDR3 is TGTGCCAGCAGCGGGACAGGGTGGTTTGCAGATAGCGGCGGGGAGCTGTTTTTT. This gives the protein CASSGTGWFADSGGELFF.

DNA of the CDR3: TGTGCCAGCAGTCCCAGAAGGGCCGATGGCTACACCTTC. It encodes CASSPRRADGYTF. This chain links TRBV28 with TRBJ1-2; D not resolved. Germline-derived CDR1 and CDR2 are MDHEN and SYDVKM. This CDR3 contains 13 residues. The germline V and J ends were trimmed by 5 bases and 6 bases, with 13 bases remaining between them.

This clone was recorded once. J is TRBJ2-5 and V is TRBV5-1; D is unresolved. Trimming cost V 2 bases and J 1 base, with 12 bases left between them. Germline V gives CDR1 SGHRS, CDR2 YFSETQ. This CDR3 has 15 amino acids. DNA for the CDR3: TGCGCCAGCAGCTTTGTGGCAGTCGGCCAAGAGACCCAGTACTTC. Amino acid sequence: CASSFVAVGQETQYF. The full variable domain, with the rest looked up from reference TRBV5-1 and TRBJ2-5, is KAGVTQTPRYLIKTRGQQVTLSCSPISGHRSVSWYQQTPGQGLQFLFEYFSETQRNKGNFPGRFSGRQFSNSRSEMNVSTLELGDSALYLCASSFVAVGQETQYFGPGTRLLVL.

The rearrangement links TRBV5-5 to TRBJ1-2; 12 nucleotides line up with TRBD1. Unmatched junction bases numbered 10, after V lost 6 bases and J lost 7 bases. Germline-derived CDR1 and CDR2 are SGHKS and YYEKEE (reference sequence). The CDR3 is 15 amino acids. DNA of the CDR3: TGTGCCAGCAACCCCCGGGGACAGGGGGCGGGTGGCTACACCTTC. Protein: CASNPRGQGAGGYTF.

This chain uses TRBV28 with TRBJ2-2, with 7 nucleotides matching TRBD2. The ends lost 5 bases at V and 6 bases at J; junction bases unmatched: 15. Germline CDR1 MDHEN, CDR2 SYDVKM. CDR3 size: 17 residues. CDR3 protein: CASSPRAPGGKAGELFF. In nucleotides, the CDR3 is TGTGCCAGCAGTCCTCGAGCCCCGGGGGGAAAGGCCGGGGAGCTGTTTTTT.

This chain links TRBV19 with TRBJ1-5, with 9 bases that match TRBD1. This CDR3 is 14 amino acids long. The ends lost 10 bases at V and 4 bases at J; junction bases unmatched: 8. Germline V gives CDR1 LNHDA, CDR2 SQIVND (reference sequence). The CDR3 DNA is TGTGCCACCACGACGGGACAGGGTAATCAGCCCCAGCATTTT. Protein: CATTTGQGNQPQHF.

This clone was found many times. V usage is TRBV9 and J usage is TRBJ2-2, with TRBD2 matching over 11 bases. V lost 0 bases to trimming and J lost 4 bases; unmatched junction nucleotides: 8. The CDR3 is 18 amino acids. Per the germline V gene, CDR1 is SGDLS and CDR2 is YYNGEE. The CDR3 nucleotides are TGTGCCAGCAGCGTAGTTGGTGGGACTAGCGGAGGCACCGGGGAGCTGTTTTTT. Protein: CASSVVGGTSGGTGELFF.

The rearrangement uses TRBV2 and TRBJ2-5; no clear D. CDR3 length: 15 amino acids. The germline gives CDR1 SNHLY, CDR2 FYNNEI. V was trimmed by 6 bases and J by 5 bases, leaving 19 bases between them. The CDR3 DNA reads TGTGCCAGCAGCTTAGCACGGGCCTTGGGGGAGACCCAGTACTTC. Residues: CASSLARALGETQYF.

The chain is built from TRBV7-9 and TRBJ2-2; perhaps TRBD2 as D (5 bases). Germline V gene data show CDR1 as SEHNR and CDR2 as FQNEAQ (reference sequence). The CDR3 length is 15 residues. With 3 bases removed from V and 0 bases from J, the gap between germline ends came to 8 bases. CDR3 coding DNA: TGTGCCAGCAGCTTGGTGGGAGCGAACACCGGGGAGCTGTTTTTT. This codes for CASSLVGANTGELFF.

The chain links TRBV28 to TRBJ1-2; D might be TRBD1 (6 bases). The CDR3 length is 12 residues. V gave up 5 bases and J gave up 8 bases, with 12 bases separating them. Germline V gene lookup returns CDR1 MDHEN and CDR2 SYDVKM. The CDR3 protein is CASSQGFRGYTF. The CDR3 DNA reads TGTGCCAGCAGTCAGGGGTTCCGCGGCTACACCTTC.

The chain is built from TRBV2 and TRBJ2-5, with D possibly being TRBD2 (5 bases). Trimming removed 1 base from V and 4 bases from J, with 19 bases in between. CDR3 length: 17 residues. Germline CDR1 reads SNHLY; CDR2 reads FYNNEI. The CDR3 sequence: CASSEDLATRGRETQYF. The CDR3, as DNA: TGTGCCAGCAGTGAAGATCTAGCCACAAGAGGACGAGAGACCCAGTACTTC.

The V gene is TRBV25-1, the J gene TRBJ1-5, with D uncertain. The CDR3 has 16 amino acids. Germline V CDR1 and CDR2: MGHDK, SYGVNS. Trimming took 1 base from V and 3 from J, leaving 13 bases between them. CDR3 DNA: TGTGCCAGCAGTGAATTAGACACTTTCGACAATCAGCCCCAGCATTTT. As protein: CASSELDTFDNQPQHF.

The chain couples TRBV21-1 to TRBJ1-5. TRBV21-1 is a pseudogene. The CDR3 has 17 residues. As DNA, the CDR3 is TGTGCCAGCAGCACCATTCTGGGGGGCGGGAGCAATCAGCCCCAGCATTTT. Translated, it gives CASSTILGGGSNQPQHF.

The V and J genes are TRBV28 and TRBJ2-7, with 9 nucleotides matching TRBD1. The CDR3 spans 19 residues. Unmatched junction bases numbered 19, after V lost 7 bases and J lost 0 bases. CDR1 and CDR2 from the germline V gene are MDHEN and SYDVKM. The CDR3 here is CASIGPTGGNTKGSYEQYF. As DNA, the CDR3 is TGTGCCAGCATCGGACCGACAGGGGGGAATACAAAGGGCTCCTACGAGCAGTACTTC.

The genes are TRBV6-5 and TRBJ1-2; D not certain. The CDR3 has 15 residues. Germline CDR1 MNHEY, CDR2 SVGAGI. V was shortened by 6 bases and J by 0 bases, with 14 bases between the two germline ends. The CDR3 DNA reads TGTGCCAGCAGAGGAGGACCGCGAGCTAACTATGGCTACACCTTC. Its protein product is CASRGGPRANYGYTF.

The chain employs TRBV18 and TRBJ1-2; D unclear. Germline V gene data show CDR1 as KGHSH and CDR2 as LQKENI. The length of the CDR3 is 14 residues. The V gene lost 4 bases and the J gene lost 2 bases, with 11 bases spanning the gap. The CDR3 region has the DNA TGTGCCAGCTCACGCCCGGATTTAAACTATGGCTACACCTTC. This gives the protein CASSRPDLNYGYTF.

The rearrangement joins TRBV25-1 to TRBJ2-5; TRBD1 or TRBD2 may be the D gene (6 bases each). Looked up from germline, CDR1 is MGHDK and CDR2 is SYGVNS. V lost 5 bases and J lost 5, with 12 bases in between. The CDR3 has 13 amino acids. Here the CDR3 DNA reads TGTGCCAGCAGTTCGGGGGCACGGGAGACCCAGTACTTC. This sequence encodes CASSSGARETQYF.

The chain uses TRBV28 and TRBJ1-4; D uncertain. Per germline, CDR1 MDHEN and CDR2 SYDVKM. The length of the CDR3 is 16 residues. V was cut by 4 bases and J by 5 bases, with 17 bases left in between. CDR3 bases: TGTGCCAGCAGTTATCAAACGGGTGGCTTAAATGAAAAACTGTTTTTT. Protein sequence: CASSYQTGGLNEKLFF.

V and J are TRBV10-3 and TRBJ1-1, with TRBD1 identical over 7 bases. CDR1 and CDR2 from the germline V gene are ENHRY and SYGVKD. The CDR3 totals 13 residues. The J segment lost 5 bases and the V segment lost 10 bases, leaving 10 bases of the junction unmatched. The CDR3 reads CASGDRAETEAFF. CDR3 DNA sequence: TGTGCCAGTGGAGACAGGGCGGAGACTGAAGCTTTCTTT.

V gene TRBV6-1 combines with J gene TRBJ1-1; 11 bases are a match to TRBD1. There are 15 residues in the CDR3. J was trimmed by 0 bases and V by 3 bases; bases with no gene match: 0. The germline V gene encodes CDR1 MNHNS and CDR2 SASEGT. CDR3 in DNA: TGTGCCAGCAGTGAGGACAGGGGGCTGAACACTGAAGCTTTCTTT. Translating it yields CASSEDRGLNTEAFF.

This clone was seen just once. The chain employs TRBV13 and TRBJ1-2, with TRBD1 as a possible D gene (5 bases). Germline lookup yields CDR1 PRHDT and CDR2 FYEKMQ (reference sequence). V was pared by 1 base and J by 7 bases, with 16 bases between. The CDR3 spans 15 residues. Written as DNA, the CDR3 is TGTGCCAGCAGCTTAGAAGCAGGGATGGTGGCTGGCTACACCTTC. Translating gives CASSLEAGMVAGYTF.

The V call is TRBV27, the J call TRBJ2-1; maybe TRBD2 (7 bases). CDR1 MNHEY and CDR2 SMNVEV come from the germline V gene (reference sequence). Trimming left V 8 bases short and J 4 bases short, with 24 bases between. CDR3 length: 17 residues. CDR3 protein: CASLAAAGAPRYNEQFF. The CDR3 nucleotides are TGTGCCAGCCTGGCTGCGGCGGGGGCCCCCCGATACAATGAGCAGTTCTTC.